This T cell receptor (beta chain) was retrieved from a study of blood T cell repertoires in COVID-19. About the study: From the United States, Italy and Spain came samples of acute and convalescent COVID-19. PBMCs, B-cell-depleted T cells, or T cells provided the cDNA or gDNA that made up the material.

Authors' data handling: How many nucleated cells were present was estimated from reference gene primer amplification. The table came from immunoSEQ multiplex PCR; TCRdb's copy has only in-frame clones and leaves some out. The DNA gave D and trimming, while V, J and clone size come from that table. Of some 350,000 clones in the sample, about 90% were seen once. The sequencing sample was made of peripheral blood. The source is a man in his late teens or twenties with active or convalescent COVID-19.

In DNA, the CDR3 is TGCGCCAGCAGCCTTAGGGACAGTCAGTCCTACGAGCAGTACTTC. This codes for CASSLRDSQSYEQYF. The rearrangement joins TRBV5-1 to TRBJ2-7; 7 bases align to TRBD1. J was trimmed by 1 base and V by 4 bases; bases with no gene match: 8. Germline-derived CDR1 and CDR2 are SGHRS and YFSETQ. The CDR3 spans 15 residues.